This TCR beta chain was captured in a study of cytomegalovirus exposure and HLA in healthy donors. Overall study findings and caveats: A link between a missense DCLRE1C variant and TCR beta V- and J-gene trimming emerged from a later analysis. Most of the TCR beta V segments (in an earlier analysis) were productive either about 87% or about 30% of the time.

This clone was seen more than once but under ten times. The antigen is undetermined. Primers: 60 Vbeta forward and 13 Jbeta reverse. The table came from immunoSEQ multiplex PCR; TCRdb's copy has only in-frame clones and leaves some out. The sample yields around 86,000 clones, 7.6% seen once. CDR3 length equals 15 residues. In germline, CDR1 is MNHEY, CDR2 SMNVEV (reference sequence). The J segment lost 7 bases and the V segment lost 5 bases, leaving 11 bases of the junction unmatched. Material for sequencing was PBMCs. This clonotype was obtained from a man over 45 in good health and CMV-seronegative. V usage is TRBV27 and J usage is TRBJ2-7; 10 bases agree with TRBD2. For the CDR3, the DNA is TGTGCCAGCAGTCCACGCCTAGCGGGAGTGGAAGAGCAGTACTTC. It specifies CASSPRLAGVEEQYF.